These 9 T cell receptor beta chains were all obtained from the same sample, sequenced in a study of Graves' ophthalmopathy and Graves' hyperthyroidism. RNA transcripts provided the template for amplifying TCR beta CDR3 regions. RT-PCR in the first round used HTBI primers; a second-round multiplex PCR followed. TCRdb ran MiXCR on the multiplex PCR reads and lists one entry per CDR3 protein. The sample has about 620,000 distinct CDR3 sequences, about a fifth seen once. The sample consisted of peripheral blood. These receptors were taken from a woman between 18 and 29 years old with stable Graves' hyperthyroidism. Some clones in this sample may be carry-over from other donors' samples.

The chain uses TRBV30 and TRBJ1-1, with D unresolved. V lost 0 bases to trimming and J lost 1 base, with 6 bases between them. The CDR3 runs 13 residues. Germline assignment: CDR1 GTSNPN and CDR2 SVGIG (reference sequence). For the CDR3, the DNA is TGTGCCTGGAGTGTGGGCACGAACACTGAAGCTTTCTTT. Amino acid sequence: CAWSVGTNTEAFF.

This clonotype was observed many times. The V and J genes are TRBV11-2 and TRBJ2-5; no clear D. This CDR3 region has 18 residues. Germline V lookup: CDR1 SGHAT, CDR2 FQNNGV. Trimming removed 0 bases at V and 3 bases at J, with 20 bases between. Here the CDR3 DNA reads TGTGCCAGCAGCTTAGACCCAAGTGGGAATCCCCGAGAAGAGACCCAGTACTTC. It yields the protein CASSLDPSGNPREETQYF.

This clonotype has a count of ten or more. The chain's CDR3 is CASSYRDDRLDEQYF. The CDR3 region has the DNA TGTGCCAGCAGCTACCGGGATGACAGGCTGGACGAGCAGTACTTC. The rearrangement joins TRBV11-2 to TRBJ2-7, with D maybe TRBD1 (6 bases). V lost 4 bases, J lost 5 bases, and 18 bases lay in between. Germline V gene sequence: CDR1 SGHAT, CDR2 FQNNGV. The CDR3 spans 15 residues.

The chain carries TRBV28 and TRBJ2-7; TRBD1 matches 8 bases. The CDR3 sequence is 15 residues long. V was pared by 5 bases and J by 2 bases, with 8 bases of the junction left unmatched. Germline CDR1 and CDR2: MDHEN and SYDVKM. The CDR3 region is CASSRPGQATYEQYF. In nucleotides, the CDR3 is TGTGCCAGCAGTAGACCGGGACAGGCTACCTACGAGCAGTACTTC. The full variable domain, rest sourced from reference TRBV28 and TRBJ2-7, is DVKVTQSSRYLVKRTGEKVFLECVQDMDHENMFWYRQDPGLGLRLIYFSYDVKMKEKGDIPEGYSVSREKKERFSLILESASTNQTSMYLCASSRPGQATYEQYFGPGTRLTVT.

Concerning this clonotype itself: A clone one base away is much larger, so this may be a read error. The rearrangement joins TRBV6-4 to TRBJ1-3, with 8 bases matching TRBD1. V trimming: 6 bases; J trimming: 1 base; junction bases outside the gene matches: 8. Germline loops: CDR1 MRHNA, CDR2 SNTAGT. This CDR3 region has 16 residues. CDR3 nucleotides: TGTGCCAGCAGGGTCTCAGGGGGCGCTTCTGGAAACACCATATATTTT. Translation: CASRVSGGASGNTIYF.

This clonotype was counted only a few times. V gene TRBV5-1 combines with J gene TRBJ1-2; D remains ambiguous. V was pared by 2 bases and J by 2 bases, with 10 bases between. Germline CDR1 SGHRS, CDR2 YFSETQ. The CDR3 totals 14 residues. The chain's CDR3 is CASSFSAENYGYTF. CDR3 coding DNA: TGCGCCAGCAGCTTCAGCGCTGAGAACTATGGCTACACCTTC.

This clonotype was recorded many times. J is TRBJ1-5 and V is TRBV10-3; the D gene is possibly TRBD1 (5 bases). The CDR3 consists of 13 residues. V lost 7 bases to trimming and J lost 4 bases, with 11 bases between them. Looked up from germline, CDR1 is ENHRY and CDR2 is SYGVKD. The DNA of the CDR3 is TGTGCCATCAAACAACAGGAGAATCAGCCCCAGCATTTT. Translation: CAIKQQENQPQHF.

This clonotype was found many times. CDR3 sequence: CASSRRQGPEAFF. In DNA, the CDR3 is TGTGCCAGTAGTCGACGACAGGGGCCTGAAGCTTTCTTT. The V call is TRBV19, the J call TRBJ1-1; 8 nucleotides match TRBD1. Germline CDR1 LNHDA, CDR2 SQIVND (reference sequence). CDR3 length: 13 amino acids. J was trimmed by 6 bases and V by 5 bases; bases with no gene match: 5.

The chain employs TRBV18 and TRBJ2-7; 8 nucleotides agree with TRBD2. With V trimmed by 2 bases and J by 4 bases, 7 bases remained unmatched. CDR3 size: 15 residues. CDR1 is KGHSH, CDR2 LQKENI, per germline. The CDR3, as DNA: TGTGCCAGCTCACCAAACGGGAGGGCCGTTTACGAGCAGTACTTC. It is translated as CASSPNGRAVYEQYF.